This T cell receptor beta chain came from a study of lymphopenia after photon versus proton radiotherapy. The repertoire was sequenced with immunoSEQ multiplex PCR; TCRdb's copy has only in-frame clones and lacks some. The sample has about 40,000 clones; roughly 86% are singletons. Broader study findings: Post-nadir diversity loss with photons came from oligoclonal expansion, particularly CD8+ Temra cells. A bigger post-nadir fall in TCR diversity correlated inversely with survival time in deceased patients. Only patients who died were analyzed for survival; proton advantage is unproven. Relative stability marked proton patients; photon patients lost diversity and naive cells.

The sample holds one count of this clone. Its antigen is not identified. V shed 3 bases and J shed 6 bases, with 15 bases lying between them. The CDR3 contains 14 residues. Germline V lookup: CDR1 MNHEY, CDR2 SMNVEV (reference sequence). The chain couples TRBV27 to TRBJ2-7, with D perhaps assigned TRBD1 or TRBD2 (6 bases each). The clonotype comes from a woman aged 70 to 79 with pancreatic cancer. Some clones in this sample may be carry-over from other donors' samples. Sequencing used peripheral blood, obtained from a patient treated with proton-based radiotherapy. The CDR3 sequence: CASSLQGKGGEQYF. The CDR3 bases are TGTGCCAGCAGTTTGCAGGGTAAGGGGGGCGAGCAGTACTTC.